The clone carrying this T cell receptor (beta chain) was detected once. Its target is not known. This sample is part of a study of CD8+CD57+ T cells in acquired aplastic anemia. Whole-study context: When averaged, DNA from sorted CD4+ and CD8+ cells came to about 2.9 ug. About 10 million reads, on average, were obtained for CD4+ cells from healthy donors.

The TCR beta profiling, which covered VDJ combination and CDR3 sequence, was carried out using genomic DNA as the template. TCRdb reprocessed the reads via MiXCR and lists one record per CDR3 protein. The repertoire has around 140,000 distinct CDR3 sequences, less than 45% of them found once; the top ten carry under 9%. CDR3 length equals 13 residues. Germline CDR1 reads LNHDA; CDR2 reads SQIVND (reference sequence). V was pared by 4 bases and J by 4 bases, with 10 bases between. Whole-study results and caveats: Any difference that existed in CD8+ Simpson's diversity between patients and controls was not significant. Patients and controls shared under 35 CD8+ CDR3 sequences, which appeared highly expressed in patients and within their immunodominant clones.

The source is a human donor in good health, serving as a control. The sequencing sample was made of sorted CD4+, CD8+, or CD8+CD57+ T cells (not recorded which) from PBMCs. The genes are TRBV19 and TRBJ1-1, with D maybe TRBD1 (6 bases). The CDR3, as DNA: TGTGCCAGTAGTAGCGGCAGGGGCACTGAAGCTTTCTTT. It encodes CASSSGRGTEAFF.